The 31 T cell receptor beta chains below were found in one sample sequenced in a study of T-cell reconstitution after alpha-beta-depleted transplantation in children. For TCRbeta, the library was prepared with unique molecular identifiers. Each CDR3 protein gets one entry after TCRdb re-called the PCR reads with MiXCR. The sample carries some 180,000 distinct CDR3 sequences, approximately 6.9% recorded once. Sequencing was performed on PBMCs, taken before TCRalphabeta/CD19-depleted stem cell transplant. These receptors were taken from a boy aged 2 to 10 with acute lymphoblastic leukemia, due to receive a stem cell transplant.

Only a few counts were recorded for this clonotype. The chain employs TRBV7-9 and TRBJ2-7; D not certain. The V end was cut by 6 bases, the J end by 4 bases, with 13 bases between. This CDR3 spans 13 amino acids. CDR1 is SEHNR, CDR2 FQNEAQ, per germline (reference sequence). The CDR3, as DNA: TGTGCCAGCAGACTGCAGAATGGATACGAGCAGTACTTC. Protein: CASRLQNGYEQYF.

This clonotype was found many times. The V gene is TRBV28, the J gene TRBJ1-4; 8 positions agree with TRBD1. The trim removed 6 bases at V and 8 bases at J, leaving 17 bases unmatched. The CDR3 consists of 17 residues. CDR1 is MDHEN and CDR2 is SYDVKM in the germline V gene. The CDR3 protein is CASSPAQGARWREKLFF. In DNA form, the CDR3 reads TGTGCCAGCAGCCCCGCCCAGGGGGCGCGTTGGCGGGAAAAACTGTTTTTT.

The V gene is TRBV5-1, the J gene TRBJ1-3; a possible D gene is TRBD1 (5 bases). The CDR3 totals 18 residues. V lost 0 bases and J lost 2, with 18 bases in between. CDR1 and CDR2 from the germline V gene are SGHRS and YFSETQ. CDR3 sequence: CASSLDSGGAPPGNTIYF. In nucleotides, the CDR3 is TGCGCCAGCAGCTTGGATAGTGGAGGGGCCCCCCCTGGAAACACCATATATTTT.

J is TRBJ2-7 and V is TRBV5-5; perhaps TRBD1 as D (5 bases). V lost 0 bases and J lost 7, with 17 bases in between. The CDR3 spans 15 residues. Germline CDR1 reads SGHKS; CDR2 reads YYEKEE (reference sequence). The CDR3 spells CASSLVGRATREQYF. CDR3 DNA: TGTGCCAGCAGCTTGGTCGGCAGGGCCACCCGGGAGCAGTACTTC.

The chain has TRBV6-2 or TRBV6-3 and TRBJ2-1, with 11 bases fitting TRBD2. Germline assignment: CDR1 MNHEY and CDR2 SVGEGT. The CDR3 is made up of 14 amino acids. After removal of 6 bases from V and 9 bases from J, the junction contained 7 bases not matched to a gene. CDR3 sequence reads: CASSLAGGIGEQFF. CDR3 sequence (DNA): TGTGCCAGCAGCCTAGCGGGAGGTATCGGTGAGCAGTTCTTC.

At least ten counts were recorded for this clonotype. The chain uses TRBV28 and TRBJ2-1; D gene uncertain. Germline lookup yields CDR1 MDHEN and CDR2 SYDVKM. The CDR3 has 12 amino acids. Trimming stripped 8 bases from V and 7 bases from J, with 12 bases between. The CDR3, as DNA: TGTGCCAGCGCAATGAAAGGGAATGAGCAGTTCTTC. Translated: CASAMKGNEQFF.

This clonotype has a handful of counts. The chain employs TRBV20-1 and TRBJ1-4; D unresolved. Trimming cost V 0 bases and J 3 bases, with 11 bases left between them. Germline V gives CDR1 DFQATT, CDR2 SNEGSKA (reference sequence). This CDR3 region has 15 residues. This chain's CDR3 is CSARDDGQPNEKLFF. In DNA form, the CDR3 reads TGCAGTGCTAGAGATGACGGGCAACCTAATGAAAAACTGTTTTTT.

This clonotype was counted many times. This CDR3 reads CASSYRAGVTNEQFF. In nucleotides, the CDR3 is TGTGCCAGCAGTTACAGGGCAGGGGTAACAAATGAGCAGTTCTTC. The chain carries TRBV6-2 or TRBV6-3 and TRBJ2-1; D might be TRBD1 (6 bases). Trimming pared 2 bases from V and 7 bases from J, leaving 15 bases between. The CDR3 loop spans 15 amino acids. From germline, CDR1 is MNHEY and CDR2 SVGEGT.

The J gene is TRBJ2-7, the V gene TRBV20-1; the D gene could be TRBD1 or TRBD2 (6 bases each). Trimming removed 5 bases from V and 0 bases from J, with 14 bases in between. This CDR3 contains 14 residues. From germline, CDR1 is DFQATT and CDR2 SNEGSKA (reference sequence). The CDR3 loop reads CSADLGGSSYEQYF. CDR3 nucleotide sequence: TGCAGTGCTGACCTGGGGGGCAGCTCCTACGAGCAGTACTTC.

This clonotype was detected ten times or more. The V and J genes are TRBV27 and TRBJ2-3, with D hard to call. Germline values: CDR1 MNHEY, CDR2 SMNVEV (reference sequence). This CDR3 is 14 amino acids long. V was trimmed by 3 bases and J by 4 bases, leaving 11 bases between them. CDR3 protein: CASSFGVSADTQYF. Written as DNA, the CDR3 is TGTGCCAGCAGTTTCGGAGTTAGTGCAGATACGCAGTATTTT.

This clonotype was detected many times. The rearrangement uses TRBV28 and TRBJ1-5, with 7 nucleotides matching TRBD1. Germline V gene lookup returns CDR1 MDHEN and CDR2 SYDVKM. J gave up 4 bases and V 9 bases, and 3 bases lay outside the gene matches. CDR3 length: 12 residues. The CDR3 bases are TGTGCCAGGACAGGGCCAAATCAGCCCCAGCATTTT. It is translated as CARTGPNQPQHF.

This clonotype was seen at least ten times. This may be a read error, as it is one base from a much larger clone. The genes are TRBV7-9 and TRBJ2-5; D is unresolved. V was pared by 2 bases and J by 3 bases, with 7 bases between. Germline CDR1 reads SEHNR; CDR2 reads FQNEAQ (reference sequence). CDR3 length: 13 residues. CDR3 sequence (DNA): TGTGCCAGCAGCTTAATGGACGAAGAGACCCAGTACTTC. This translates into CASSLMDEETQYF.

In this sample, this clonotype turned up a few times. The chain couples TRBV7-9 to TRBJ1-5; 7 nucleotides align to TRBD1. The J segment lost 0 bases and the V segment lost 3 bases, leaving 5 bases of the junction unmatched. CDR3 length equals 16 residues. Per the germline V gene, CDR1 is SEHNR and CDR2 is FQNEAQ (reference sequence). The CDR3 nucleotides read TGTGCCAGCAGCTTGGCAGGGGGAGGTAGCAATCAGCCCCAGCATTTT. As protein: CASSLAGGGSNQPQHF.

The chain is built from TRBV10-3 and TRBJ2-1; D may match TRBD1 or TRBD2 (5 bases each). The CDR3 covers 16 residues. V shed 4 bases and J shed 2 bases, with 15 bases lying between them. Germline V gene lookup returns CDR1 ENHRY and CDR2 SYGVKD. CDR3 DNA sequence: TGTGCCATCAGTGGCGGTTTGGGGGTGGCCTACAATGAGCAGTTCTTC. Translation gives CAISGGLGVAYNEQFF.

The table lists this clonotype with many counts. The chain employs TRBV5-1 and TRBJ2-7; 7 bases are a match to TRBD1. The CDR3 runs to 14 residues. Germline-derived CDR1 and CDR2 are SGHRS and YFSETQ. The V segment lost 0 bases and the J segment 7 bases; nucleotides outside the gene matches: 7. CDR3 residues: CASSLAATGREQYF. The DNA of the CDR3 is TGCGCCAGCAGCTTGGCCGCGACAGGGCGGGAGCAGTACTTC.

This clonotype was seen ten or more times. The CDR3 spells CASSPTGGTYNSPLHF. In DNA form, the CDR3 reads TGCGCCAGCAGCCCGACAGGGGGGACCTATAATTCACCCCTCCACTTT. V gene TRBV5-1 combines with J gene TRBJ1-6; TRBD1 agrees at 9 bases. Germline lookup yields CDR1 SGHRS and CDR2 YFSETQ. The trim removed 4 bases at V and 2 bases at J, leaving 4 bases unmatched. The CDR3 runs to 16 residues. Looking up the rest from reference TRBV5-1 and TRBJ1-6 gives the full variable domain: KAGVTQTPRYLIKTRGQQVTLSCSPISGHRSVSWYQQTPGQGLQFLFEYFSETQRNKGNFPGRFSGRQFSNSRSEMNVSTLELGDSALYLCASSPTGGTYNSPLHFGNGTRLTVT.

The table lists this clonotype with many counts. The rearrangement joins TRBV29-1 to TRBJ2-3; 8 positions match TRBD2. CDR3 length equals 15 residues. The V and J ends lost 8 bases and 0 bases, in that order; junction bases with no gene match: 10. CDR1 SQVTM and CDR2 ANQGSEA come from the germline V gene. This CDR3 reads CSSVRGEGSTDTQYF. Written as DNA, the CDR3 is TGCAGCTCCGTGCGGGGGGAAGGTAGCACAGATACGCAGTATTTT.

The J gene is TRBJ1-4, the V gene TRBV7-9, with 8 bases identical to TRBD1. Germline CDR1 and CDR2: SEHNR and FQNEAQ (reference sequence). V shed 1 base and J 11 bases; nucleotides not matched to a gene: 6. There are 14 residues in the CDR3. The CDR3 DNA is TGTGCCAGCAGCTTAGATGGACAGGGCGGTAAACTGTTTTTT. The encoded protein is CASSLDGQGGKLFF.

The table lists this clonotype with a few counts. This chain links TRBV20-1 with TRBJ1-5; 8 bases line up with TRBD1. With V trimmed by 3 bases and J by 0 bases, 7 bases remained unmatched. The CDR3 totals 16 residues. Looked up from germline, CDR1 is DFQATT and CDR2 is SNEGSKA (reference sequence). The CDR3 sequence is CSASGTGKYSNQPQHF. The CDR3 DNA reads TGCAGTGCTAGCGGGACAGGAAAGTATAGCAATCAGCCCCAGCATTTT.

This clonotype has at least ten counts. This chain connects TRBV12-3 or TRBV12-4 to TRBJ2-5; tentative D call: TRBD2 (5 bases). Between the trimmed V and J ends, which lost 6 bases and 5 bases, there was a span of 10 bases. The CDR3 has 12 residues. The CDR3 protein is CASSPSGETQYF. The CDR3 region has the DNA TGTGCCAGCAGCCCATCGGGGGAGACCCAGTACTTC.

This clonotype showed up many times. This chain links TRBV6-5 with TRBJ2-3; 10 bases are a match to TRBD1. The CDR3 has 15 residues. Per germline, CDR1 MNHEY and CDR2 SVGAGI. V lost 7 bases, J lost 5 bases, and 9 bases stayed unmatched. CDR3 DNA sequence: TGTGCCAGCATTCTCGGACAGGGGGGAGGAGATACGCAGTATTTT. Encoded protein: CASILGQGGGDTQYF.

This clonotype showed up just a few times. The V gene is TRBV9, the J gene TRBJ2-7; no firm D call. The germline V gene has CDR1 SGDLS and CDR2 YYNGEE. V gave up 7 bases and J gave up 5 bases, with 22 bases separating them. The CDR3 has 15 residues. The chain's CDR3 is CASPRARPPSHEQYF. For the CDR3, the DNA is TGTGCCAGCCCCCGGGCTAGGCCTCCGAGCCACGAGCAGTACTTC. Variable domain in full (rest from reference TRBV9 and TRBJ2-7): DSGVTQTPKHLITATGQRVTLRCSPRSGDLSVYWYQQSLDQGLQFLIQYYNGEERAKGNILERFSAQQFPDLHSELNLSSLELGDSALYFCASPRARPPSHEQYFGPGTRLTVT.

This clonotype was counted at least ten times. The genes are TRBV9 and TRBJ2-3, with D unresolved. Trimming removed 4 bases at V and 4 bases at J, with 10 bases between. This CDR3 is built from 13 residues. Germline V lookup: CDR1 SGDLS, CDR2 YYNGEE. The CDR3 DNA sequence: TGTGCCAGCAGCACCACCTCGTCAGATACGCAGTATTTT. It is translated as CASSTTSSDTQYF.

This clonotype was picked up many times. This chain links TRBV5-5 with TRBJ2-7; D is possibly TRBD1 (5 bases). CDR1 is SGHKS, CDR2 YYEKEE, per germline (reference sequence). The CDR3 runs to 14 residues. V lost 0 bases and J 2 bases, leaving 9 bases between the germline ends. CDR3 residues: CASSLVGEAYEQYF. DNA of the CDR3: TGTGCCAGCAGCTTGGTAGGGGAAGCCTACGAGCAGTACTTC. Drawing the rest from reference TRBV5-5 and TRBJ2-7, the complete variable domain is DAGVTQSPTHLIKTRGQQVTLRCSPISGHKSVSWYQQVLGQGPQFIFQYYEKEERGRGNFPDRFSARQFPNYSSELNVNALLLGDSALYLCASSLVGEAYEQYFGPGTRLTVT.

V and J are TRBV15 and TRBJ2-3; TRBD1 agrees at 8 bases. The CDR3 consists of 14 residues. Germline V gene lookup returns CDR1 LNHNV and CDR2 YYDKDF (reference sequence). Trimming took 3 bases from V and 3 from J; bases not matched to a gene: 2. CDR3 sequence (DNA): TGTGCCACCAGCAGGGACAGGGAGACAGATACGCAGTATTTT. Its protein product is CATSRDRETDTQYF.

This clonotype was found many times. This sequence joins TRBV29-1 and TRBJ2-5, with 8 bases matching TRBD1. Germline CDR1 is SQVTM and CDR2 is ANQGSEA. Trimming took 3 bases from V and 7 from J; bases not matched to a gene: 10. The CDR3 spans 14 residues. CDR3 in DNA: TGCAGCGTTGAGTCCGGGACAGGCGTTCGGACCCAGTACTTC. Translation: CSVESGTGVRTQYF.

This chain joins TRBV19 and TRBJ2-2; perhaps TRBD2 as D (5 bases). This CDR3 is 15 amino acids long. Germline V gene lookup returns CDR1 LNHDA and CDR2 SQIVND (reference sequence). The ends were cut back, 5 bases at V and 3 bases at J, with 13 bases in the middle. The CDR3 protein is CASSRGVWDTGELFF. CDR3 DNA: TGTGCCAGTAGTCGGGGAGTGTGGGACACCGGGGAGCTGTTTTTT.

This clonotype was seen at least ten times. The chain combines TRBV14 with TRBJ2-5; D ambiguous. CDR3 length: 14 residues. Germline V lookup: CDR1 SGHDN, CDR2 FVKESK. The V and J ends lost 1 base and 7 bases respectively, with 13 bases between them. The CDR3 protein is CASSQGGWLGTQYF. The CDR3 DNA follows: TGTGCCAGCAGCCAAGGGGGTTGGTTGGGGACCCAGTACTTC.

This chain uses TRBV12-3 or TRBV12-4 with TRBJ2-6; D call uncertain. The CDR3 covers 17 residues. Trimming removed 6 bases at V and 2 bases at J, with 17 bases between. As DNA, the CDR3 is TGTGCCAGCAGCTCGTGGGGTCGAATCGCTGGGGCCAACGTCCTGACTTTC. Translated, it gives CASSSWGRIAGANVLTF.

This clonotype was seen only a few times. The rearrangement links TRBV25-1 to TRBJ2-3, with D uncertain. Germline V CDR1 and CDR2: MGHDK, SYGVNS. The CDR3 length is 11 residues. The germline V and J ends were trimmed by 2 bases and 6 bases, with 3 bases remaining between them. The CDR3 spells CASSERDTQYF. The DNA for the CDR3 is TGTGCCAGCAGTGAAAGGGATACGCAGTATTTT.

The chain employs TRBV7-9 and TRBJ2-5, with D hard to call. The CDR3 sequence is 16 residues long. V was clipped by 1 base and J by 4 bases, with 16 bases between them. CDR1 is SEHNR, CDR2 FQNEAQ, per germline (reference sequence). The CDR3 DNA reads TGTGCCAGCAGCTTAGGTCTGACCAGCGAGGTAGAGACCCAGTACTTC. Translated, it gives CASSLGLTSEVETQYF.